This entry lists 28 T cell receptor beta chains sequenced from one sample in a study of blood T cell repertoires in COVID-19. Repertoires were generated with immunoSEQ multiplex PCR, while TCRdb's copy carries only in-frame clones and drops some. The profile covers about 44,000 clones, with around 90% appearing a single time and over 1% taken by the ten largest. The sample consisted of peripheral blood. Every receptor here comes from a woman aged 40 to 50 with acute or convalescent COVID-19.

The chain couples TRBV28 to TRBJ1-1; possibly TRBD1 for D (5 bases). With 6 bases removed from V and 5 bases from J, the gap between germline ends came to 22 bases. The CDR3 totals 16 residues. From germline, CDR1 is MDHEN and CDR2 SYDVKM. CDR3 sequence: CASRLWGDPSGTEAFF. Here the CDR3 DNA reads TGTGCCAGCAGGCTGTGGGGGGACCCCTCGGGGACTGAAGCTTTCTTT.

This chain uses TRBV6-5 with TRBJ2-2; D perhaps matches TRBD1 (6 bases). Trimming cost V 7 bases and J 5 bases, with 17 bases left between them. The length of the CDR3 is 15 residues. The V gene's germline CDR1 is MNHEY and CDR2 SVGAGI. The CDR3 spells CASTKGDTRTGELFF. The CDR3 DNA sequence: TGTGCCAGCACCAAAGGGGACACAAGGACCGGGGAGCTGTTTTTT.

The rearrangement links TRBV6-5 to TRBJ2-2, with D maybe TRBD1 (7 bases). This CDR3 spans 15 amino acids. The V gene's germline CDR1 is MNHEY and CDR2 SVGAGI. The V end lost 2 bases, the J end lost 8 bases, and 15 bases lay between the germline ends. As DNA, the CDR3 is TGTGCCAGCAGTTACGCGGGACAGCGTGAGGGGGAGCTGTTTTTT. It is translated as CASSYAGQREGELFF.

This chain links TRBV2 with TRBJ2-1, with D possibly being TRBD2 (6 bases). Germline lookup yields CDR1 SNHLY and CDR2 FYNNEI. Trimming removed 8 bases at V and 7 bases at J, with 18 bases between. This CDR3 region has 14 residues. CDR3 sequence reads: CASRQTSIFNEQFF. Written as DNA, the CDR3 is TGTGCCAGCCGTCAGACTAGTATCTTTAATGAGCAGTTCTTC.

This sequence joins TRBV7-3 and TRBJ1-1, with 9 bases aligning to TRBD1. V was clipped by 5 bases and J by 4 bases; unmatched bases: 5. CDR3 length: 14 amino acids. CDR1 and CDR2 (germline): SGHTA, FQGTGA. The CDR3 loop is CASSIQGAGTEAFF. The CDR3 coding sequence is TGTGCCAGCAGCATACAGGGGGCAGGCACTGAAGCTTTCTTT.

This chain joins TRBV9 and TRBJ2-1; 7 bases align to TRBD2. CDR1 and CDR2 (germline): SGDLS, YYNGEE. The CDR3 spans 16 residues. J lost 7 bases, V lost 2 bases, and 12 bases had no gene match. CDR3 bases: TGTGCCAGCAGCGTTAACCGCGGGGGAGGGGCGAATGAGCAGTTCTTC. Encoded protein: CASSVNRGGGANEQFF.

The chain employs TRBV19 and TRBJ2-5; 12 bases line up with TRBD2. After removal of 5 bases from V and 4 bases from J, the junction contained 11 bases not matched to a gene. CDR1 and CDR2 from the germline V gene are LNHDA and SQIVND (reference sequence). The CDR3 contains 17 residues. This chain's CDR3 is CASSPQRLAGVIETQYF. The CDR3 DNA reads TGTGCCAGTAGTCCGCAACGACTAGCGGGAGTCATAGAGACCCAGTACTTC.

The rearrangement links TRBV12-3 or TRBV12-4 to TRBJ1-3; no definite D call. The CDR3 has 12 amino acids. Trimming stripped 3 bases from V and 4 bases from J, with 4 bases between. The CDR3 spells CASSFGGNTIYF. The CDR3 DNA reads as TGTGCCAGCAGTTTCGGGGGAAACACCATATATTTT.

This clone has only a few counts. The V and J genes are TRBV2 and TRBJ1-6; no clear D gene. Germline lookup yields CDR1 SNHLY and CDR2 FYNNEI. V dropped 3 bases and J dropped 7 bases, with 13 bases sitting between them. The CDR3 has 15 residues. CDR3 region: CASSDYVRGNSPLHF. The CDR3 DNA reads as TGTGCCAGCAGTGATTATGTCCGCGGGAATTCACCCCTCCACTTT.

The CDR3: CASSLSGVGTDTQYF. CDR3 nucleotides: TGTGCCAGCAGTTTATCAGGGGTAGGGACAGATACGCAGTATTTT. This chain links TRBV28 with TRBJ2-3; possible D gene TRBD1, 6 bases. With 1 base removed from V and 3 bases from J, the gap between germline ends came to 11 bases. The CDR3 contains 15 residues. Per germline, CDR1 MDHEN and CDR2 SYDVKM.

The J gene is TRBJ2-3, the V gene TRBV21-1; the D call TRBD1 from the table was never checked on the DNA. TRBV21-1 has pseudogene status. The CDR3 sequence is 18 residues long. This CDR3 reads CASSGYRGRVSSTDTQYF. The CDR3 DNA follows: TGTGCCAGCAGCGGGTACAGGGGGCGGGTATCGAGCACAGATACGCAGTATTTT.

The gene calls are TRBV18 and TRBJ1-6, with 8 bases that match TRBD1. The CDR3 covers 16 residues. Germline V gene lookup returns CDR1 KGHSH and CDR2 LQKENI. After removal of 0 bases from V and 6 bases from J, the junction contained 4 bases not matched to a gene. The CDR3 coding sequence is TGTGCCAGCTCACCACCACAGGGGGTTTCTAATTCACCCCTCCACTTT. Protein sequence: CASSPPQGVSNSPLHF.

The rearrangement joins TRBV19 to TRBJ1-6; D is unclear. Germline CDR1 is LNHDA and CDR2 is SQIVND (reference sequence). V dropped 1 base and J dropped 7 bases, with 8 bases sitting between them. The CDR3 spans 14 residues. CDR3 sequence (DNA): TGTGCCAGTAGTATAGGAGTCCTCAATTCACCCCTCCACTTT. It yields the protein CASSIGVLNSPLHF.

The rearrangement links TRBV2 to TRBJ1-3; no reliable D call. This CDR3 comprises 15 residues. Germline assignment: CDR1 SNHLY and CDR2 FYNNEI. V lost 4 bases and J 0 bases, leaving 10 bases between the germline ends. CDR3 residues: CASSGQAFSGNTIYF. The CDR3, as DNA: TGTGCCAGCAGTGGGCAGGCCTTCTCTGGAAACACCATATATTTT. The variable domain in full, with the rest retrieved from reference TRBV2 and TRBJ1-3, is EPEVTQTPSHQVTQMGQEVILRCVPISNHLYFYWYRQILGQKVEFLVSFYNNEISEKSEIFDDQFSVERPDGSNFTLKIRSTKLEDSAMYFCASSGQAFSGNTIYFGEGSWLTVV.

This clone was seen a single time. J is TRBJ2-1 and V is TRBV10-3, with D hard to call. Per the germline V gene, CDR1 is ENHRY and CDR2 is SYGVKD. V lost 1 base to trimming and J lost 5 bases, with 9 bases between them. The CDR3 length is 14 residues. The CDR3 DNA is TGTGCCATCAGTGAGTACTCTACAGACAATGAGCAGTTCTTC. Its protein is CAISEYSTDNEQFF.

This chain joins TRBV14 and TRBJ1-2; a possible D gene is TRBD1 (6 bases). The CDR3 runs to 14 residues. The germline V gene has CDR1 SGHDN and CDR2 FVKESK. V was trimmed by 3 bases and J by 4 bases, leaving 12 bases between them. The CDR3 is CASSQTTGSYGYTF. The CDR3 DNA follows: TGTGCCAGCAGCCAGACGACAGGTTCCTATGGCTACACCTTC.

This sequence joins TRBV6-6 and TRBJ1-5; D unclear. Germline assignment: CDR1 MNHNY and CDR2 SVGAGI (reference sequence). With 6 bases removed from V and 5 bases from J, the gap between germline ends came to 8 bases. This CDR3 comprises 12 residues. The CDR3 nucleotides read TGTGCCAGCAGCCAGAACGATCAGCCCCAGCATTTT. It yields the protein CASSQNDQPQHF.

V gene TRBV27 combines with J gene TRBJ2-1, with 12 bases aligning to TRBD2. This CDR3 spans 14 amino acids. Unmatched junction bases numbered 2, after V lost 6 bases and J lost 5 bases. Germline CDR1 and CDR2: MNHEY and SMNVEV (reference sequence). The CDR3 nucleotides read TGTGCCAGCAGGCGACTAGCGGGGGACAATGAGCAGTTCTTC. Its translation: CASRRLAGDNEQFF.

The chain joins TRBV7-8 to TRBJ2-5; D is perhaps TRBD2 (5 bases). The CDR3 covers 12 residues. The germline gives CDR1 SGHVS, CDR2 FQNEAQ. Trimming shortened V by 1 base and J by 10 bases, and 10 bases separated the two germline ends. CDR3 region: CASSLVTGSQYF. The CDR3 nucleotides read TGTGCCAGCAGCTTAGTGACGGGGAGCCAGTACTTC.

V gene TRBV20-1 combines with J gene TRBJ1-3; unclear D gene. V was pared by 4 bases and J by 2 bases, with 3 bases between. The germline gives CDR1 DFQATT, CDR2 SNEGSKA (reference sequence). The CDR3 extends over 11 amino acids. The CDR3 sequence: CSATPGNTIYF. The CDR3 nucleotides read TGCAGTGCTACTCCTGGAAACACCATATATTTT.

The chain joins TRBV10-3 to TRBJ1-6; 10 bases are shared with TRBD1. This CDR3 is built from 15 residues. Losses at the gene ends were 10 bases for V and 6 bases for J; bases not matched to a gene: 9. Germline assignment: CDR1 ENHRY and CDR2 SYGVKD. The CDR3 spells CATARDRGGNSPLHF. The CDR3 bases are TGTGCCACCGCACGGGACAGGGGAGGTAATTCACCCCTCCACTTT.

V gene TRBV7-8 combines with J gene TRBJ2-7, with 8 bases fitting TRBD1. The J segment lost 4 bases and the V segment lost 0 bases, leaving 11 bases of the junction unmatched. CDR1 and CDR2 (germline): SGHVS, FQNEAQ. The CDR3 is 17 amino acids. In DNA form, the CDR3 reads TGTGCCAGCAGCTTAGCCCGGTTTGGGACAGGAGTTTACGAGCAGTACTTC. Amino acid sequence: CASSLARFGTGVYEQYF.

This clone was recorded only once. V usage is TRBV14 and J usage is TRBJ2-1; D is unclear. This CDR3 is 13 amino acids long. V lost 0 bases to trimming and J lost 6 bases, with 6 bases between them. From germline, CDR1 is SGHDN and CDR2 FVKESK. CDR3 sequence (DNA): TGTGCCAGCAGCCAAGATCGGGTCAATGAGCAGTTCTTC. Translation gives CASSQDRVNEQFF.

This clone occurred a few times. The CDR3 loop is CASSSNPLSSDTQYF. CDR3 nucleotide sequence: TGTGCCAGCAGCTCCAACCCCCTAAGCTCAGATACGCAGTATTTT. The chain carries TRBV11-1 and TRBJ2-3; D not certain. The germline V and J ends were trimmed by 4 bases and 4 bases, with 15 bases remaining between them. The germline CDR1 and CDR2 sequences are SGHAT and FQDESV (reference sequence). The CDR3 length is 15 residues.

The CDR3 spells CASSSQAGELFF. CDR3 in DNA: TGTGCCAGCAGCTCCCAGGCCGGGGAGCTGTTTTTT. The V gene is TRBV7-3, the J gene TRBJ2-2; D ambiguous. The CDR3 is 12 amino acids. V lost 4 bases and J lost 6, with 6 bases in between. Per the germline V gene, CDR1 is SGHTA and CDR2 is FQGTGA.

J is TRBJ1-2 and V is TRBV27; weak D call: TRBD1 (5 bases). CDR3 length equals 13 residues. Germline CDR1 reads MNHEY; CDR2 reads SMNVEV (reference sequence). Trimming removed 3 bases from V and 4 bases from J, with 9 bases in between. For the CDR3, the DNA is TGTGCCAGCAGTTTGCAGGGCCCCTATGGCTACACCTTC. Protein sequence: CASSLQGPYGYTF.

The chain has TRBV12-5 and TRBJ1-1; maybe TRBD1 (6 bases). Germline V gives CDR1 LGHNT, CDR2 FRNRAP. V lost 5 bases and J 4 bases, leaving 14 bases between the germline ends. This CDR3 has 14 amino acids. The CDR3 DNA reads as TGTGCTAGTGGTAACTCGGGGGGCGTCACTGAAGCTTTCTTT. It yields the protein CASGNSGGVTEAFF.

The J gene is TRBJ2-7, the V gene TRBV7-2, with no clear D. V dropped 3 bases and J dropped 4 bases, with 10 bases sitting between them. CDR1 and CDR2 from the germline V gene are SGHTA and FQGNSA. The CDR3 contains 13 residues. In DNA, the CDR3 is TGTGCCAGCAGCTTCGAGGCAGCGTACGAGCAGTACTTC. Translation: CASSFEAAYEQYF. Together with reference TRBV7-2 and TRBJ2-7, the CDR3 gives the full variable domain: GAGVSQSPSNKVTEKGKDVELRCDPISGHTALYWYRQSLGQGLEFLIYFQGNSAPDKSGLPSDRFSAERTGGSVSTLTIQRTQQEDSAVYLCASSFEAAYEQYFGPGTRLTVT.